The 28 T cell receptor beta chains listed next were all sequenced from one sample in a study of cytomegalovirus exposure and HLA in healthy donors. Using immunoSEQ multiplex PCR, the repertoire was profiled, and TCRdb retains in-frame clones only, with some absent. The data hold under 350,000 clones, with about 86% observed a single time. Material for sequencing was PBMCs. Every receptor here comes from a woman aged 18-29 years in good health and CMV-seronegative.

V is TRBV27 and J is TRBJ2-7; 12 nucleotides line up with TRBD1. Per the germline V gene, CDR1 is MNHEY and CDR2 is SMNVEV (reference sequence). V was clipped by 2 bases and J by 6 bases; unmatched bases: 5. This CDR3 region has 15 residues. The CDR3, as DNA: TGTGCCAGCAGTTTAGCCGGGACAGGGGGCGTCGAGCAGTACTTC. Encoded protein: CASSLAGTGGVEQYF.

CDR3 in amino acids: CAINRPGYSGYTF. Here the CDR3 DNA reads TGTGCCATCAACAGACCAGGGTATAGTGGCTACACCTTC. This rearrangement joins TRBV10-3 to TRBJ1-2, with TRBD1 as a possible D gene (5 bases). The CDR3 runs to 13 residues. Deletions cut 7 bases from V and 7 bases from J, with 16 bases between. Per the germline V gene, CDR1 is ENHRY and CDR2 is SYGVKD.

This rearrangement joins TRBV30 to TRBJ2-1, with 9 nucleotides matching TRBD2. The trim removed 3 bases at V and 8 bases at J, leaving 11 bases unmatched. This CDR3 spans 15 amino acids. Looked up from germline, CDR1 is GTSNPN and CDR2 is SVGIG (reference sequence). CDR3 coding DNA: TGTGCCTGGAGCCTTACGCGGGGGGGCGGCGATGAGCAGTTCTTC. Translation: CAWSLTRGGGDEQFF.

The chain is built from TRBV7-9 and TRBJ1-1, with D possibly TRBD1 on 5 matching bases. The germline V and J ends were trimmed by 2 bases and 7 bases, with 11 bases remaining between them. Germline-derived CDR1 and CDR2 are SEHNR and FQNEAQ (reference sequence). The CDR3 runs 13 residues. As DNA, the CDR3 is TGTGCCAGCAGCTTACGGCAGGGACTTGAAGCTTTCTTT. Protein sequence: CASSLRQGLEAFF.

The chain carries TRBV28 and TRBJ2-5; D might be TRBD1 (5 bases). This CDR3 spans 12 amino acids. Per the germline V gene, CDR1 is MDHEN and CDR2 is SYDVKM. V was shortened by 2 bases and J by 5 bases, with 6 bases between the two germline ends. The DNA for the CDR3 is TGTGCCAGCAGTTTAAACAGGGAGACCCAGTACTTC. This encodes CASSLNRETQYF.

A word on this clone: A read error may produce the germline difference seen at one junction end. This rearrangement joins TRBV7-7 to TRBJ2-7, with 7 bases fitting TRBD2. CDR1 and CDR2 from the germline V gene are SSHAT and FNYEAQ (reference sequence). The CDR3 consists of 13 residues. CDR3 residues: CASSFGSGGEQYF. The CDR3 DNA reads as TGTGCTAGCAGCTTTGGTTCGGGGGGCGAGCAGTACTTC.

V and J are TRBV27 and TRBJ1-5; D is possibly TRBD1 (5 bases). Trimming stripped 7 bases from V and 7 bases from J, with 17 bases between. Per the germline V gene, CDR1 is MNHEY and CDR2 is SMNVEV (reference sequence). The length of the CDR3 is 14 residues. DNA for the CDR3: TGTGCCAGCACCCTGAACCTCGGGGGGCAGCCCCAGCATTTT. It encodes CASTLNLGGQPQHF.

Here the CDR3 DNA reads TGCGCCAGCAGCTTTAGCGGGCCCCACAATGAGCAGTTCTTC. Protein product: CASSFSGPHNEQFF. The genes are TRBV5-1 and TRBJ2-1; 7 bases fit TRBD2. CDR3 length: 14 residues. The J segment lost 5 bases and the V segment lost 2 bases, leaving 4 bases of the junction unmatched. Germline loops: CDR1 SGHRS, CDR2 YFSETQ.

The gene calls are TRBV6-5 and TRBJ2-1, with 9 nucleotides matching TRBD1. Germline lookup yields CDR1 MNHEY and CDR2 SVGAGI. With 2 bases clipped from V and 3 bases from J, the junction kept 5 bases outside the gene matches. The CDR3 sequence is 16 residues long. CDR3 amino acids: CASSYAPGQGYNEQFF. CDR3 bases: TGTGCCAGCAGTTACGCCCCGGGACAGGGCTACAATGAGCAGTTCTTC.

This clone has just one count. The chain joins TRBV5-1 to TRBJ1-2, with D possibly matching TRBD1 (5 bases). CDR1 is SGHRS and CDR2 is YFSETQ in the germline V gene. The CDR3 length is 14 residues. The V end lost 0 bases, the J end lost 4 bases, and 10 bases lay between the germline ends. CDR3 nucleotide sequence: TGCGCCAGCAGCTTGGTGGGGCAGAGCTATGGCTACACCTTC. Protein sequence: CASSLVGQSYGYTF.

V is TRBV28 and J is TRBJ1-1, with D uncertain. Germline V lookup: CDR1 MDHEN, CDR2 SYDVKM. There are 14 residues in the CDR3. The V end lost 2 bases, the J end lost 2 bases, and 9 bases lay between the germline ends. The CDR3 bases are TGTGCCAGCAGTTTAGGAGGGTTTAACACTGAAGCTTTCTTT. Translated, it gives CASSLGGFNTEAFF.

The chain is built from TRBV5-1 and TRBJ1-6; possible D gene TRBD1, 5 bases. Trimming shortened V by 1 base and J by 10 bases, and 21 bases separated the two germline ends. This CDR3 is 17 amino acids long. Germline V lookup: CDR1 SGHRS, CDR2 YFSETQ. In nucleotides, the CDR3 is TGCGCCAGCAGCTTGCTCCCCGGGGGGGAGGGAGGATCACCCCTCCACTTT. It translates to CASSLLPGGEGGSPLHF.

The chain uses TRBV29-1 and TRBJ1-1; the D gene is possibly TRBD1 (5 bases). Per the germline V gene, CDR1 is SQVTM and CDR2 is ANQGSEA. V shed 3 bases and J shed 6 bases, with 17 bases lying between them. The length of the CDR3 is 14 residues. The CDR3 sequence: CSVEWGGEWAEAFF. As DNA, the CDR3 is TGCAGCGTTGAGTGGGGCGGGGAATGGGCTGAAGCTTTCTTT.

CDR3 sequence: CASSPGAGDRGNSPLHF. The CDR3 DNA follows: TGTGCCAGCAGCCCCGGCGCGGGAGACAGGGGGAATTCACCCCTCCACTTT. This chain links TRBV7-6 with TRBJ1-6, with TRBD1 matching 9 bases. The CDR3 contains 17 residues. CDR1 and CDR2 (germline): SGHVS, FNYEAQ. J was trimmed by 7 bases and V by 5 bases; bases with no gene match: 12.

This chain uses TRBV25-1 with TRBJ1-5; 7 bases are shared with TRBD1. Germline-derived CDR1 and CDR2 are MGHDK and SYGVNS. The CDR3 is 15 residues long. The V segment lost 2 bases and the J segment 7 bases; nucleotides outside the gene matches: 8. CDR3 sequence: CASSETTGPTQPQHF. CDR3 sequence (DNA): TGTGCCAGCAGTGAAACGACAGGGCCTACCCAGCCCCAGCATTTT.

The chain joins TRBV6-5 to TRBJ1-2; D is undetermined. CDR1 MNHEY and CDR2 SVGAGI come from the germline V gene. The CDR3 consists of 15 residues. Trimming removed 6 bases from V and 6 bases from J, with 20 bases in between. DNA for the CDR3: TGTGCCAGCAGCTTTATAGGGAAAGTCGGGGATGGCTACACCTTC. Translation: CASSFIGKVGDGYTF.

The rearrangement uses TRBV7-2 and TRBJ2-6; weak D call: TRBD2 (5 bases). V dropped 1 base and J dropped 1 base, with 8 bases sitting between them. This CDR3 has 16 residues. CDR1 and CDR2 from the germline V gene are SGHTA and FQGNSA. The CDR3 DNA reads TGTGCCAGCAGCTTAGAACGAGGGTCTGGGGCCAACGTCCTGACTTTC. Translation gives CASSLERGSGANVLTF.

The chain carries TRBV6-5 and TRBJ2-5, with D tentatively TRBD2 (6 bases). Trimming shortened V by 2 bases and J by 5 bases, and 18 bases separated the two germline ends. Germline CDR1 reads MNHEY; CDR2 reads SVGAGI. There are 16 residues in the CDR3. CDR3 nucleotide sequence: TGTGCCAGCAGTTACATCGAAGGAGGGGAGGACGAGACCCAGTACTTC. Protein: CASSYIEGGEDETQYF.

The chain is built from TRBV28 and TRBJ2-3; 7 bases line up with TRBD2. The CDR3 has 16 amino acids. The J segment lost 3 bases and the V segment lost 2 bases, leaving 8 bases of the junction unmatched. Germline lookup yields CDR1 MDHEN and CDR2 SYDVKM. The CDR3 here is CASSLGFGGSTDTQYF. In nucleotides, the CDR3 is TGTGCCAGCAGTTTAGGGTTTGGCGGGAGTACAGATACGCAGTATTTT.

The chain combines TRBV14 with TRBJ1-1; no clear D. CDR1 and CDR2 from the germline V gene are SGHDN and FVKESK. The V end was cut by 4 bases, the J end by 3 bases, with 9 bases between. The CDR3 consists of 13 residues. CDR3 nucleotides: TGTGCCAGCAGCCTTCAATTTGACACTGAAGCTTTCTTT. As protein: CASSLQFDTEAFF.

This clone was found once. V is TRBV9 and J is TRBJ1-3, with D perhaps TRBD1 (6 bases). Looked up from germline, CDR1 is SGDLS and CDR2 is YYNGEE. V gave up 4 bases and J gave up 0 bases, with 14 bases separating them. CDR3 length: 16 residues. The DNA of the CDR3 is TGTGCCAGCAGCCCGTGGACAGACCACTCTGGAAACACCATATATTTT. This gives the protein CASSPWTDHSGNTIYF.

The CDR3 sequence is CASSLRQETQYF. CDR3 nucleotide sequence: TGTGCCAGCAGCTTACGGCAAGAGACCCAGTACTTC. This chain uses TRBV7-8 with TRBJ2-5, with D unclear. V lost 2 bases and J lost 2, with 3 bases in between. Germline CDR1 is SGHVS and CDR2 is FQNEAQ. The CDR3 contains 12 residues.

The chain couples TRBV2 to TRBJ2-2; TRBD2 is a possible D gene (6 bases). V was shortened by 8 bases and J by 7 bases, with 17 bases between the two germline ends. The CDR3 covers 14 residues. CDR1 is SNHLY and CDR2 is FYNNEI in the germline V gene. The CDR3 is CASGETSRVGELFF. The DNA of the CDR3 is TGTGCCAGCGGAGAAACTAGCCGGGTCGGGGAGCTGTTTTTT.

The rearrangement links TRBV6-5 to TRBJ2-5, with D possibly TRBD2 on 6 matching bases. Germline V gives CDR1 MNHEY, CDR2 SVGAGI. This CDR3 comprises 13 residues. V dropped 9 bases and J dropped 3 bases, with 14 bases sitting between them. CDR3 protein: CASSGGGEETQYF. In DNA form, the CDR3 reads TGTGCCAGTTCCGGCGGCGGGGAAGAGACCCAGTACTTC.

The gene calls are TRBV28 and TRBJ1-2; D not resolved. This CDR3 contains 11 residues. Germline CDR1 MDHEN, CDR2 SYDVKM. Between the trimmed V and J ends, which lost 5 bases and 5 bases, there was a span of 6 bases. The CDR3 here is CASSGLYGYTF. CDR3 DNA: TGTGCCAGCAGTGGGCTTTATGGCTACACCTTC.

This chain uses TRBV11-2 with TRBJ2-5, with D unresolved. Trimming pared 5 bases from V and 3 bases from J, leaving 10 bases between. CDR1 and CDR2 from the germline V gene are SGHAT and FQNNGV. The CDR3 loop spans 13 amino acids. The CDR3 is CASSPGQKETQYF. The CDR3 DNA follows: TGTGCCAGCAGCCCAGGCCAGAAAGAGACCCAGTACTTC.

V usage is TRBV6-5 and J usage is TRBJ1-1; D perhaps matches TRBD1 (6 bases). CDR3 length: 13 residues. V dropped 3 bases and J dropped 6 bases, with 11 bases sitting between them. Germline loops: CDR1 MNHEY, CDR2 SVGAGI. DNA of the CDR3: TGTGCCAGCAGTTATAGGGGGGGAGCTGAAGCTTTCTTT. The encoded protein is CASSYRGGAEAFF.

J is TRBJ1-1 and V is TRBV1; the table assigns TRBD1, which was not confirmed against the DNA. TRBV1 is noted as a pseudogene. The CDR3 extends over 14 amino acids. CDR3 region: CTSSQDRGTTEAFF. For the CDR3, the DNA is TGCACCAGCAGCCAAGACAGGGGGACCACTGAAGCTTTCTTT.